The source of this TCR beta chain is a study of beta chain features in type 1 diabetes. Study at large: Cell yields, gender and age were similar in healthy donors and patients. Study outcomes and limitations: Patients with Type 1 diabetes showed moderately but significantly shorter TCRB CDR3s in all four CD4+ subsets.

The CDR3 is made up of 16 amino acids. Germline V gene sequence: CDR1 SNHLY, CDR2 FYNNEI. The ends lost 5 bases at V and 1 base at J; junction bases unmatched: 7. Worth noting for this clone: Its antigen is undetermined.

Of the isolated RNA, all was reverse transcribed, and so the sequenced material was expressed TCRB transcripts. Method: immunoSEQ multiplex PCR; TCRdb's copy keeps in-frame clones and lacks some. Among 500,000 to 850,000 clones listed, around an eighth were seen once. Every donor provided one heparinised blood draw, which averaged about 116 mL. Using CD45RO/CCR7/CD25/CD127/CD95/CD27, CD4+ naive, central memory, regulatory and stem cell-like memory cells were sorted. The sequence was obtained from a man aged 18 to 29 with type 1 diabetes. This rearrangement joins TRBV2 to TRBJ2-3; 9 nucleotides agree with TRBD2. What was sequenced was naive CD4+ T cells from blood. The CDR3 reads CASSPRRGGGTDTQYF. The DNA for the CDR3 is TGTGCCAGCAGTCCCAGGCGGGGGGGCGGCACAGATACGCAGTATTTT.